Listed below are T cell receptor beta chains from one sample, sequenced in a study of blood T cells in healthy people across ages. TCRdb redid the calling of the 5' RACE reads with MiXCR, one entry per CDR3 protein. In the table there are approximately 1.5 million distinct CDR3 sequences, roughly 43% of which are singletons. The sample was blood. The receptor source for this set is a woman in her late teens or twenties in good health. The CDR3 runs from the conserved cysteine through the conserved F or W. Fields, in order: D gene, J gene, clone size, V gene, CDR3 length, CDR3 DNA, CDR3 protein. D genes are given only for firm matches. Not every row has a clone size; where given, it reads once, few, many or a size class.

>TRBD2|TRBJ2-3|-|TRBV12-3/TRBV12-4|15
TGTGCCAGCAGTTTATACGGGGGGGACACAGATACGCAGTATTTT
CASSLYGGDTDTQYF
>-|TRBJ1-5|-|TRBV20-1|13
TGCAGTGCAACTCGACAGGCCCGGGAGCCCCAGCATTTT
CSATRQAREPQHF
>TRBD2|TRBJ2-1|-|TRBV28|16
TGTGCCAGCAGTCACGGACTAGCGGGAGGGTACAATGAGCAGTTCTTC
CASSHGLAGGYNEQFF
>TRBD1|TRBJ1-2|few|TRBV7-9|13
TGTGCCAGCCGGGACAGCCTTAACTATGGCTACACCTTC
CASRDSLNYGYTF
>-|TRBJ2-2|-|TRBV20-1|11
TGCAGTGCTGTCAGGGTCGGGGAGCTGTTTTTT
CSAVRVGELFF
>TRBD2|TRBJ2-1|-|TRBV20-1|14
TGCAGTGCTGTGACTAGCGGGGGACTCGATGAGCAGTTCTTC
CSAVTSGGLDEQFF
>-|TRBJ1-4|-|TRBV7-9|13
TGTGCCAGCAGCACCGGGACCTATGAAAAACTGTTTTTT
CASSTGTYEKLFF
>TRBD1|TRBJ2-1|few|TRBV27|16
TGTGCCAGCAGTTTAGCTGGACAGGGGATCTACAATGAGCAGTTCTTC
CASSLAGQGIYNEQFF
>-|TRBJ1-4|-|TRBV4-3|15
TGCGCCAGCAACTCCCGGGACGGAACTAATGAAAAACTGTTTTTT
CASNSRDGTNEKLFF
>TRBD2|TRBJ2-1|-|TRBV4-1|19
TGCGCCAGCAGCCAGAATGGACTAGCGGGGAGCAGGCTTTACAATGAGCAGTTCTTC
CASSQNGLAGSRLYNEQFF
>-|TRBJ1-1|-|TRBV28|12
TGTGCCAGCGGAAACAGGGCTCCTGAAGCTTTCTTT
CASGNRAPEAFF
>TRBD2|TRBJ2-1|-|TRBV6-2/TRBV6-3|20
TGTGCCAGCAGTTACAGTTTCGAGCGGGGCTCCCTGAGGTCCTACAATGAGCAGTTCTTC
CASSYSFERGSLRSYNEQFF